One T cell receptor beta chain is described in this entry. This clone's antigen is unknown. No base qualities exist here, and no much larger clone lies one base off it. A second Seattle source provided samples from volunteer blood donors who had recovered from COVID-19. Collaborating institutions collected whole blood in K2EDTA tubes following their own protocols. For TCRbeta analysis, collaborator samples were shipped as frozen whole blood, as isolated PBMCs, or as DNA extracted from either sample type. CDR1 and CDR2, per the germline V gene, are SNHLY and FYNNEI. The junction carries 13 bases between V and J, which are trimmed by 9 bases and 5 bases respectively. Inclusive of the bounding cysteine and phenylalanine, the CDR3 is 13 residues long. The only DNA kept is the CDR3, 39 bases in frame from the first base. The immunoSEQ Assay, a bias-controlled multiplex PCR, was used to amplify TCRbeta CDR3 regions from genomic DNA. In the authors' own workflow: The number of nucleated cells in each sample was estimated by amplification of reference gene primers within the assay. To quantify the absolute abundance of each unique TCRbeta CDR3 rearrangement, sequence reads were collapsed and filtered. For each sample, productive Simpson clonality was calculated by taking the square root of Simpson's diversity index across productive rearrangements. Held by TCRdb, this immuneACCESS table contains in-frame sequences only and omits some clones. Under half of the omission traces to an unresolved V gene where checked; the cause of the rest is unknown. V, J and clone size are taken as reported in that table, and D and trimming were inferred from the DNA itself. This sample has 220,000 or so clones in its table, and 84% of those were observed once. The biggest ten clones account for 3% of the sample.

The sample is drawn from a study of blood T cell repertoires in COVID-19 (dated by TCRdb to the early 2020s). With regard to the full study: Collaborator samples came from the United States, Italy and Spain and covered acute and convalescent phases of COVID-19. The repertoires were released in a freely available public database intended as a resource for research on the immune response to SARS-CoV-2. The material from the prospective study consisted of cDNA or gDNA derived from T cells, B-cell-depleted T cells, or PBMCs. A de-identified subject ID, COVID-19 status, age in years and sex were almost always included in the sample metadata. Deeply sampled blood TCRbeta repertoires from subjects exposed to, actively infected with, or recovered from COVID-19 were included in the dataset. Where HLA class I and class II types were available, the types were taken from metadata supplied by the sample provider, not from assay-based typing. Samples came from the ongoing ImmuneRACE study (first 160 participants) plus 1,254 subjects from 6 global collaborators.

Results and caveats for the whole study, not just this receptor: How much clinical and demographic metadata was included differed by source and by participant, and the metadata was provided uncurated.

The origin of this receptor is a young woman who had recovered from COVID-19. The chain links TRBV2 with TRBJ2-2; the D gene is possibly TRBD1, with 6 bases matching. Specimen: peripheral blood. Read as DNA, the sequence is TGTGCCAGTACAGGGCAGGGGACCGGGGAGCTGTTTTTT. This codes for CASTGQGTGELFF. The entire variable domain, with the stretches around the CDR3 drawn from the reference TRBV2 and TRBJ2-2 proteins, is EPEVTQTPSHQVTQMGQEVILRCVPISNHLYFYWYRQILGQKVEFLVSFYNNEISEKSEIFDDQFSVERPDGSNFTLKIRSTKLEDSAMYFCASTGQGTGELFFGEGSRLTVL.